The 15 T cell receptor beta chains given below trace back to one sample, sequenced in a study of cytomegalovirus exposure and HLA in healthy donors (TCRdb year 2017). The library came from the immunoSEQ multiplex PCR assay. A mixture of 60 forward primers for TCR Vbeta segments and 13 reverse primers for TCR Jbeta segments was used in the multiplex PCR. Held by TCRdb, this immuneACCESS table contains in-frame sequences only and omits some clones. Under half of the omission traces to an unresolved V gene where checked; the cause of the rest is unknown. The sample yields about 160,000 clones; about 80% were counted once. The ten largest clonotypes hold 1.3% of the sample. The sequenced sample consisted of PBMCs. These receptors were obtained from a woman aged 45-60 years in good health and CMV-seronegative.

The chain combines TRBV7-6 with TRBJ2-5; the D is unclear. V was shortened by 5 bases and J by 5 bases, with 15 bases between the two germline ends. This CDR3 has 14 amino acids. The V gene's germline CDR1 is SGHVS and CDR2 FNYEAQ. The CDR3 nucleotides read TGTGCCAGCAGCCCCATGCGTCAAGCGGAGACCCAGTACTTC. It codes for CASSPMRQAETQYF.

The rearrangement uses TRBV28 and TRBJ2-7; D is uncertain. V was cut by 3 bases and J by 4 bases, with 4 bases left in between. The CDR3 covers 11 residues. Germline loops: CDR1 MDHEN, CDR2 SYDVKM. CDR3 residues: CASSFRYEQYF. The DNA of the CDR3 is TGTGCCAGCAGTTTCAGGTACGAGCAGTACTTC.

The V and J genes are TRBV7-9 and TRBJ2-7; TRBD1 aligns across 8 bases. V was pared by 7 bases and J by 6 bases, with 20 bases of the junction left unmatched. Germline assignment: CDR1 SEHNR and CDR2 FQNEAQ (reference sequence). The length of the CDR3 is 17 residues. CDR3 in amino acids: CASTVAYIGQGGREQYF. The CDR3 DNA is TGTGCCAGCACCGTAGCATATATTGGACAGGGCGGTCGCGAGCAGTACTTC.

The gene calls are TRBV18 and TRBJ1-2, with D unclear. Trimming stripped 3 bases from V and 7 bases from J, with 9 bases between. Germline V gene lookup returns CDR1 KGHSH and CDR2 LQKENI. This CDR3 comprises 12 residues. The DNA of the CDR3 is TGTGCCAGCTCACCGACGCGGAGTGGCTACACCTTC. Amino acids: CASSPTRSGYTF.

J is TRBJ2-7 and V is TRBV7-8, with D unclear. V dropped 3 bases and J dropped 0 bases, with 9 bases sitting between them. Looked up from germline, CDR1 is SGHVS and CDR2 is FQNEAQ. This CDR3 has 14 residues. The CDR3 region has the DNA TGTGCCAGCAGCTTTTTCGTGAGCTCCTACGAGCAGTACTTC. Its protein is CASSFFVSSYEQYF.

The CDR3 sequence: CATRRQGTDTQYF. CDR3 bases: TGTGCCACCAGGCGACAGGGGACAGATACGCAGTATTTT. The V gene is TRBV15, the J gene TRBJ2-3; 8 positions match TRBD1. The CDR3 spans 13 residues. In germline, CDR1 is LNHNV, CDR2 YYDKDF (reference sequence). The trim removed 6 bases at V and 3 bases at J, leaving 2 bases unmatched. Based on the CDR3 plus reference TRBV15 and TRBJ2-3, the full variable domain is DAMVIQNPRYQVTQFGKPVTLSCSQTLNHNVMYWYQQKSSQAPKLLFHYYDKDFNNEADTPDNFQSRRPNTSFCFLDIRSPGLGDTAMYLCATRRQGTDTQYFGPGTRLTVL.

The table lists this clone with a count of one. This sequence joins TRBV28 and TRBJ1-1; D not resolved. Germline V gene sequence: CDR1 MDHEN, CDR2 SYDVKM. Trimming shortened V by 5 bases and J by 8 bases, and 12 bases separated the two germline ends. CDR3 length: 12 amino acids. CDR3 nucleotides: TGTGCCAGCAGTCATCATCGCGCCGAAGCTTTCTTT. Amino acid sequence: CASSHHRAEAFF.

This clone was observed a few times. The rearrangement uses TRBV6-4 and TRBJ2-2; D may be TRBD1 (6 bases). The CDR3 is 14 residues long. Germline V lookup: CDR1 MRHNA, CDR2 SNTAGT. Trimming removed 0 bases at V and 7 bases at J, with 9 bases between. CDR3 region: CASSDSGHGGELFF. The CDR3 region has the DNA TGTGCCAGCAGTGACTCGGGACACGGCGGGGAGCTGTTTTTT.

J is TRBJ1-3 and V is TRBV4-2; weak D call: TRBD1 (5 bases). The CDR3 is 16 residues long. Germline CDR1 is LGHNA and CDR2 is YNFKEQ. The germline V and J ends were trimmed by 1 base and 4 bases, with 14 bases remaining between them. The chain's CDR3 is CASSQGLGHLGNTIYF. DNA of the CDR3: TGTGCCAGCAGCCAAGGTCTTGGACACCTCGGAAACACCATATATTTT.

The chain is built from TRBV19 and TRBJ1-6; perhaps TRBD1 as D (5 bases). The CDR3 covers 15 residues. V dropped 5 bases and J dropped 3 bases, with 11 bases sitting between them. Germline-derived CDR1 and CDR2 are LNHDA and SQIVND (reference sequence). The CDR3 here is CASSVDSGYNSPLHF. In nucleotides, the CDR3 is TGTGCCAGTAGTGTCGACAGTGGCTATAATTCACCCCTCCACTTT.

The genes are TRBV5-1 and TRBJ1-2; 7 bases are shared with TRBD1. V trimming: 4 bases; J trimming: 6 bases; junction bases outside the gene matches: 18. The CDR3 has 17 amino acids. Germline CDR1 SGHRS, CDR2 YFSETQ. The chain's CDR3 is CASSRTPTGSGEDGYTF. Here the CDR3 DNA reads TGCGCCAGCAGCCGAACCCCGACAGGGAGTGGGGAAGATGGCTACACCTTC.

The chain carries TRBV7-2 and TRBJ1-1; D call uncertain. The CDR3 length is 15 residues. V lost 1 base and J 4 bases, leaving 13 bases between the germline ends. The germline gives CDR1 SGHTA, CDR2 FQGNSA. CDR3 protein: CASSLGRLIGTEAFF. The CDR3 region has the DNA TGTGCCAGCAGCTTAGGAAGACTTATTGGCACTGAAGCTTTCTTT.

The V and J genes are TRBV19 and TRBJ2-7, with 7 bases fitting TRBD1. The CDR3 has 14 residues. Germline V gives CDR1 LNHDA, CDR2 SQIVND (reference sequence). The V segment lost 5 bases and the J segment 3 bases; nucleotides outside the gene matches: 7. CDR3 residues: CASSPGTEIYEQYF. The CDR3 nucleotides read TGTGCCAGTAGTCCCGGGACAGAGATCTACGAGCAGTACTTC.

The chain combines TRBV29-1 with TRBJ1-1, with TRBD1 matching over 9 bases. The trim removed 4 bases at V and 0 bases at J, leaving 6 bases unmatched. Germline CDR1 reads SQVTM; CDR2 reads ANQGSEA. The CDR3 sequence is 15 residues long. The CDR3 sequence is CSVGPGQGLNTEAFF. The CDR3 DNA is TGCAGCGTTGGCCCGGGACAGGGCTTGAACACTGAAGCTTTCTTT.

This rearrangement joins TRBV19 to TRBJ1-1; TRBD1 agrees at 8 bases. Germline V lookup: CDR1 LNHDA, CDR2 SQIVND (reference sequence). The CDR3 covers 16 residues. V was clipped by 5 bases and J by 4 bases; unmatched bases: 12. The CDR3: CASSPRTGTSGTEAFF. The DNA for the CDR3 is TGTGCCAGTAGTCCAAGGACAGGGACGTCGGGCACTGAAGCTTTCTTT.